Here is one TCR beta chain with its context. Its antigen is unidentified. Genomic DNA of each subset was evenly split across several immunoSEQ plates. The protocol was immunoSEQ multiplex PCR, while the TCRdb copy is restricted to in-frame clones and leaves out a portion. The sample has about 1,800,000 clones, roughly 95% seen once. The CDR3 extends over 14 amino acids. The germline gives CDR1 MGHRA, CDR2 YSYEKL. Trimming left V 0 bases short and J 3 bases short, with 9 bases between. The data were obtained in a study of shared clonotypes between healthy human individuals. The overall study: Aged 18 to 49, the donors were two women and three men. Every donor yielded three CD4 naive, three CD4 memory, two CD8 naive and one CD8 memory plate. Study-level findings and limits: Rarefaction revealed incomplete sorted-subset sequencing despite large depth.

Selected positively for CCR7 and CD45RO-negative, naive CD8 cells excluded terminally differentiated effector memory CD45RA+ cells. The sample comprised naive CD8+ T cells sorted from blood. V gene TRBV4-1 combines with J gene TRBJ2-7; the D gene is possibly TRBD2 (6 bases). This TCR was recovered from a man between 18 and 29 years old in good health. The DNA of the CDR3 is TGCGCCAGCAGCCAAGATGGAGGGTACTACGAGCAGTACTTC. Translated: CASSQDGGYYEQYF.